A single sample gave rise to the 10 T cell receptor beta chains below, sequenced in a study of blood T cell repertoires in COVID-19. Only in-frame clones appear in the TCRdb table, and some are missing; sequencing was by immunoSEQ multiplex PCR. The sample includes nearly 400,000 clones, just under 90% seen only once; the top ten take 1.7%. Source material: PBMCs or T cells enriched from blood (not recorded which). The receptors were gathered from a young woman who had recovered from COVID-19.

V usage is TRBV15 and J usage is TRBJ1-6; 7 nucleotides match TRBD1. The CDR3 is 15 amino acids. Germline values: CDR1 LNHNV, CDR2 YYDKDF (reference sequence). V lost 3 bases and J lost 4; bases outside the gene matches: 3. CDR3 DNA sequence: TGTGCCACCAGCAGCGAGGGGGCTTATAATTCACCCCTCCACTTT. This translates into CATSSEGAYNSPLHF.

This rearrangement joins TRBV5-1 to TRBJ1-2; D might be TRBD1 (6 bases). Trimming pared 4 bases from V and 8 bases from J, leaving 18 bases between. The CDR3 length is 14 residues. CDR1 and CDR2 (germline): SGHRS, YFSETQ. This chain's CDR3 is CASSPHRQDGGYTF. DNA of the CDR3: TGCGCCAGCAGCCCCCACCGACAGGACGGCGGCTACACCTTC.

The chain links TRBV10-3 to TRBJ2-1; D perhaps matches TRBD1 (5 bases). Germline V CDR1 and CDR2: ENHRY, SYGVKD. Trimming shortened V by 4 bases and J by 0 bases, and 22 bases separated the two germline ends. The CDR3 loop spans 19 amino acids. This CDR3 is CAISVGAATRYSSYNEQFF. CDR3 DNA: TGTGCCATCAGTGTAGGGGCGGCGACGAGGTATAGCTCCTACAATGAGCAGTTCTTC.

The genes are TRBV7-2 and TRBJ2-5; 10 bases are shared with TRBD1. The J segment lost 1 base and the V segment lost 5 bases, leaving 4 bases of the junction unmatched. Germline-derived CDR1 and CDR2 are SGHTA and FQGNSA. This CDR3 is built from 15 residues. CDR3 sequence reads: CASSLGQGGQETQYF. CDR3 in DNA: TGTGCCAGCAGCCTAGGACAGGGGGGCCAAGAGACCCAGTACTTC.

The chain recombines TRBV3-1 (or the pseudogene TRBV3-2) with TRBJ2-1; the match to TRBD1 covers 7 bases. Germline V gene lookup returns CDR1 LGHDT and CDR2 YNNKEL (reference sequence). This CDR3 is 14 amino acids long. Germline trimming cut 5 bases from V and 8 bases from J; bases unmatched to any gene: 9. This CDR3 reads CASSSGTVSDEQFF. The CDR3 nucleotides are TGTGCCAGCAGCTCCGGGACAGTTTCAGATGAGCAGTTCTTC.

The chain recombines TRBV7-9 with TRBJ1-1; weak D call: TRBD1 (6 bases). In germline, CDR1 is SEHNR, CDR2 FQNEAQ (reference sequence). The CDR3 extends over 13 amino acids. V was pared by 5 bases and J by 8 bases, with 15 bases between. The CDR3 DNA is TGTGCCAGCAGCGTCACAGGGATCGCGGAAGCTTTCTTT. Its protein is CASSVTGIAEAFF.

The rearrangement links TRBV5-1 to TRBJ1-1, with TRBD1 as a possible D gene (6 bases). The CDR3 length is 16 residues. Germline V lookup: CDR1 SGHRS, CDR2 YFSETQ. Deletions cut 2 bases from V and 1 base from J, with 15 bases between. The CDR3 DNA sequence: TGCGCCAGCAGCTTACGTACAGGGCCTAGGAACACTGAAGCTTTCTTT. Amino acids: CASSLRTGPRNTEAFF.

In this sample, this clone turned up once. The chain has TRBV5-6 and TRBJ1-2; D remains ambiguous. The CDR3 spans 15 residues. The V end was cut by 0 bases, the J end by 3 bases, with 12 bases between. The germline V gene has CDR1 SGHDT and CDR2 YYEEEE. The CDR3 bases are TGTGCCAGCAGCTTGGTGGTAAGCGGATACTATGGCTACACCTTC. Translating gives CASSLVVSGYYGYTF.

V gene TRBV9 combines with J gene TRBJ1-4; no clear D gene. The CDR3 loop spans 14 amino acids. Trimming removed 0 bases from V and 2 bases from J, with 5 bases in between. Germline CDR1 reads SGDLS; CDR2 reads YYNGEE. As DNA, the CDR3 is TGTGCCAGCAGCGTAGGCGGTACTAATGAAAAACTGTTTTTT. Encoded protein: CASSVGGTNEKLFF.

The rearrangement joins TRBV28 to TRBJ1-5; D is undetermined. V lost 7 bases, J lost 7 bases, and 11 bases lay in between. This CDR3 is built from 12 residues. CDR1 and CDR2 from the germline V gene are MDHEN and SYDVKM. Here the CDR3 reads CASTGVRQPQHF. Written as DNA, the CDR3 is TGTGCCAGCACCGGGGTGAGGCAGCCCCAGCATTTT.